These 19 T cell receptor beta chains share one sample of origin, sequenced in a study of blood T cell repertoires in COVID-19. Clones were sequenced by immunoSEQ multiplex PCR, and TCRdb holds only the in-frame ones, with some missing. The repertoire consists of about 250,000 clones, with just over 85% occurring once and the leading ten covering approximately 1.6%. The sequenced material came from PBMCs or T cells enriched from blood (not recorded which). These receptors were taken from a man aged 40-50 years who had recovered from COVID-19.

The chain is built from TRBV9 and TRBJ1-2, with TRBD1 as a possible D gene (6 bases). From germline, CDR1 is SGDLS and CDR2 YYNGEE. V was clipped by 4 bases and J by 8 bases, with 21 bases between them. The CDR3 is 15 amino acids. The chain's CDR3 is CASSLTITGSEGYTF. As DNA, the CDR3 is TGTGCCAGCAGCTTAACGATAACAGGGTCGGAGGGCTACACCTTC.

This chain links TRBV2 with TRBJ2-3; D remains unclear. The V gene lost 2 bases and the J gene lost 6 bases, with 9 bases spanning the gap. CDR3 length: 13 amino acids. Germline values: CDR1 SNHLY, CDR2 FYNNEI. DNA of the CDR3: TGTGCCAGCAGTGAACTCGAGTGGGATACGCAGTATTTT. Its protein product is CASSELEWDTQYF.

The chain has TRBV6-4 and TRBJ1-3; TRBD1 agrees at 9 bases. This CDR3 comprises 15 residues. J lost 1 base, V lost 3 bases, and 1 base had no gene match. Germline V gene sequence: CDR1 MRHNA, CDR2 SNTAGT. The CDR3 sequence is CASSEQGASGNTIYF. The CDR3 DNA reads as TGTGCCAGCAGTGAACAGGGGGCGTCTGGAAACACCATATATTTT.

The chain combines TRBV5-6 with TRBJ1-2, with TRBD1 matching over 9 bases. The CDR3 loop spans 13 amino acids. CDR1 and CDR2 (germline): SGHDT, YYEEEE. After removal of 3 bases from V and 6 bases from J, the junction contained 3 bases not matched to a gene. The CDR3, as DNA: TGTGCCAGCAGCTCGGGACAGGGAGATGGCTACACCTTC. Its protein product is CASSSGQGDGYTF.

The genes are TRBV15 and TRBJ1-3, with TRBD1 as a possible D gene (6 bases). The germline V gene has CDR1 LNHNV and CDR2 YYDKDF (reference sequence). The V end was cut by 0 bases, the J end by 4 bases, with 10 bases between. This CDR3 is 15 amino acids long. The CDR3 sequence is CATSRDPGEGNTIYF. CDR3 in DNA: TGTGCCACCAGCAGAGATCCAGGGGAAGGAAACACCATATATTTT.

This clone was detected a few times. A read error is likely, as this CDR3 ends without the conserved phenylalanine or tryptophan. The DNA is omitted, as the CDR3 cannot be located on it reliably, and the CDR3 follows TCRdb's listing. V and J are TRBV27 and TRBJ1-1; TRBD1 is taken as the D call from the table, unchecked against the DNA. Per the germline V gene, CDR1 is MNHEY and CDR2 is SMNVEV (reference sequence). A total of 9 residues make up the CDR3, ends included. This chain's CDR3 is CASNGQGHL.

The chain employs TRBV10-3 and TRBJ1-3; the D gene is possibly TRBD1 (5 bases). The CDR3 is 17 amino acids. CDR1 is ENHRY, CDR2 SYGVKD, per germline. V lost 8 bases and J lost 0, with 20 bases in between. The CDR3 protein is CAISGGNLPYSGNTIYF. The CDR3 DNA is TGTGCCATCTCCGGGGGAAACCTGCCTTACTCTGGAAACACCATATATTTT.

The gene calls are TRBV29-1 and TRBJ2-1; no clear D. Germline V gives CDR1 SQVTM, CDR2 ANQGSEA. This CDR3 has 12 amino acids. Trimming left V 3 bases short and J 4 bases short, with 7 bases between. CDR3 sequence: CSVDLRYNEQFF. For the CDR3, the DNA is TGCAGCGTTGATTTGCGGTACAATGAGCAGTTCTTC.

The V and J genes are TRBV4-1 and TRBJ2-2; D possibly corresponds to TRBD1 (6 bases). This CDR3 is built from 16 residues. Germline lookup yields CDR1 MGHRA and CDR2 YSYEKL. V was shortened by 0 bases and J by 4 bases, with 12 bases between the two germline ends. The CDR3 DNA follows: TGCGCCAGCAGCCAAGATCTGACAGGCCCCACCGGGGAGCTGTTTTTT. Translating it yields CASSQDLTGPTGELFF.

CDR3 DNA sequence: TGTGCCAGCAGCCAAGAAGGAGACAGGTTTCATTCACCCCTCCACTTT. Amino acid sequence: CASSQEGDRFHSPLHF. V is TRBV4-2 and J is TRBJ1-6; D possibly corresponds to TRBD1 (6 bases). This CDR3 is built from 16 residues. Between the trimmed V and J ends, which lost 0 bases and 8 bases, there was a span of 14 bases. Germline V CDR1 and CDR2: LGHNA, YNFKEQ.

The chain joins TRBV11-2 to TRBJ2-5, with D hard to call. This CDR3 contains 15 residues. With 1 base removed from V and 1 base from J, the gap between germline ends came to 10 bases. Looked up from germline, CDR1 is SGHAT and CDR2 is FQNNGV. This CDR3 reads CASSLVGRIQETQYF. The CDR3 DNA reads TGTGCCAGCAGCTTAGTTGGCAGGATCCAAGAGACCCAGTACTTC.

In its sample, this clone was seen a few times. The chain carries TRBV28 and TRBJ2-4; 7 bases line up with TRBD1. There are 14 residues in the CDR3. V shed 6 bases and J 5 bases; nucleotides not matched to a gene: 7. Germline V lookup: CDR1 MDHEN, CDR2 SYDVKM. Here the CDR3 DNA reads TGTGCCAGCAGACTCGGGACAGTGGAAAACATTCAGTACTTC. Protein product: CASRLGTVENIQYF.

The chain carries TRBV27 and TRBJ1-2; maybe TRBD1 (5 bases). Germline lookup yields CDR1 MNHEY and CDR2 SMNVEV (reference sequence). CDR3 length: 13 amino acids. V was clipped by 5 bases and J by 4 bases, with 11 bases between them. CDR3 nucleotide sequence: TGTGCCAGCAGTAAAAGGGGCGGCTATGGCTACACCTTC. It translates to CASSKRGGYGYTF.

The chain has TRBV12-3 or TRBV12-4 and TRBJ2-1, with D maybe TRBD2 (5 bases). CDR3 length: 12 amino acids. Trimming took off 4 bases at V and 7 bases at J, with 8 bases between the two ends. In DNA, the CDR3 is TGTGCCAGCAGTTGGTGGGAGAATGAGCAGTTCTTC. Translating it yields CASSWWENEQFF.

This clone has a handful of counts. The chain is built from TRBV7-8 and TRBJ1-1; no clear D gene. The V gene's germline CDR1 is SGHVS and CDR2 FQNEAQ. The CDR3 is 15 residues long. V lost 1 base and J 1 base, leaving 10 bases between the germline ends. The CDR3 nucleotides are TGTGCCAGCAGCTTAGACAGCTCCTGGAACACTGAAGCTTTCTTT. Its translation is CASSLDSSWNTEAFF.

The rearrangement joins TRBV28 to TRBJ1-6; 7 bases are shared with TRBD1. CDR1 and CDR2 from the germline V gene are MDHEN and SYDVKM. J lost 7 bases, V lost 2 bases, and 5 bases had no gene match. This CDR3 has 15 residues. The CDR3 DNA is TGTGCCAGCAGTTTACTCGGACAGGCGAATTCACCCCTCCACTTT. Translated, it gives CASSLLGQANSPLHF.

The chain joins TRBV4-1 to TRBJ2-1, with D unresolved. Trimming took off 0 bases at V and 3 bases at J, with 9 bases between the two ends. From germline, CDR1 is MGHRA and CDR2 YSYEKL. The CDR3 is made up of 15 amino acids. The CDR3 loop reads CASSQDPQNYNEQFF. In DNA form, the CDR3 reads TGCGCCAGCAGCCAAGATCCCCAGAACTACAATGAGCAGTTCTTC.

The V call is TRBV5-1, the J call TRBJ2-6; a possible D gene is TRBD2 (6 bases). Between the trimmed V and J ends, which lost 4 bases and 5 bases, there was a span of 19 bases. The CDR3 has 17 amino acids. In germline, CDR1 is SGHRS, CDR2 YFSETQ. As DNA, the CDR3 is TGCGCCAGCAGCCCGGGAGCCGGGGAGGTGTGGGCCAACGTCCTGACTTTC. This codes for CASSPGAGEVWANVLTF.

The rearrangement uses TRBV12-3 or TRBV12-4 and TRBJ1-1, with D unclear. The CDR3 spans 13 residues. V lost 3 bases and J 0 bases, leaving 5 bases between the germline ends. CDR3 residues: CASSFYMNTEAFF. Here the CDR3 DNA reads TGTGCCAGCAGTTTTTACATGAACACTGAAGCTTTCTTT.